The T cell receptor (beta chain) under discussion was sequenced for a study of OX40 agonist ivuxolimab in advanced cancers. The wider study: The eligibility criteria allowed prior anti-PD-1, anti-PD-L1 or anti-CTLA-4 therapy, and approximately 40% had some. Study-level findings and limits: No antigen was identified for the clonally expanded peripheral T cells. The study observed clonal expansion of CD4+ and CD8+ blood T cells by week 6 at 0.1 to 3.0 mg/kg.

Germline values: CDR1 SEHNR, CDR2 FQNEAQ (reference sequence). Trimming removed 3 bases from V and 4 bases from J, with 9 bases in between. This CDR3 has 13 residues. About this clone itself: Its target is not known.

Clones were read by immunoSEQ multiplex PCR, and TCRdb kept only the in-frame ones, dropping some. The table records tens of thousands of clones, about 87% of them present only once. Material: CD4+ or CD8+ T cells sorted from blood, obtained in a trial of the OX40 agonist ivuxolimab. The clonotype originates from an adult with an advanced solid tumor such as melanoma, head and neck, liver or kidney cancer. V gene TRBV7-9 combines with J gene TRBJ1-1; D remains ambiguous. CDR3 region: CASSFEEGTEAFF. For the CDR3, the DNA is TGTGCCAGCAGCTTTGAGGAAGGCACTGAAGCTTTCTTT.